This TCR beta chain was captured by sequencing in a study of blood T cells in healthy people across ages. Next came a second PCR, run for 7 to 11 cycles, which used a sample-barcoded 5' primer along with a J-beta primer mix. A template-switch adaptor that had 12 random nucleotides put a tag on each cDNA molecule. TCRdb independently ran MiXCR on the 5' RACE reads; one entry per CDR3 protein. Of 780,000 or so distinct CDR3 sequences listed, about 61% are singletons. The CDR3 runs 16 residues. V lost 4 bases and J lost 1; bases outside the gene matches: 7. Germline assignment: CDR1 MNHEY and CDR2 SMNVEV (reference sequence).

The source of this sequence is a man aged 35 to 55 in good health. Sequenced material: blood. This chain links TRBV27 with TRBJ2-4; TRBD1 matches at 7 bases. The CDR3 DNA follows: TGTGCCAGCAGTTCATCCAACAGGGGTGCCAAAAACATTCAGTACTTC. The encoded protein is CASSSSNRGAKNIQYF.